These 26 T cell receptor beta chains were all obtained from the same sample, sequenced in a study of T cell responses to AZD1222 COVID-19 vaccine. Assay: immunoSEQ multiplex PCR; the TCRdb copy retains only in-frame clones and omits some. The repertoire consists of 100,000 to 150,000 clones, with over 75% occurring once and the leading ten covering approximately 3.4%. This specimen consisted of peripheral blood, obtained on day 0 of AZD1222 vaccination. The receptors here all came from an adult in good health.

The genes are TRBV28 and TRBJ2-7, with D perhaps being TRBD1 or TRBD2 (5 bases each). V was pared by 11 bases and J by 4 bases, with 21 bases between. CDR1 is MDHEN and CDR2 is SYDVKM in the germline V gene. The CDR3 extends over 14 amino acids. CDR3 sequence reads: CAHGTDQILYEQYF. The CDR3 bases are TGTGCCCACGGGACCGACCAGATACTTTACGAGCAGTACTTC. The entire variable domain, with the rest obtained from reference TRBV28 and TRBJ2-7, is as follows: DVKVTQSSRYLVKRTGEKVFLECVQDMDHENMFWYRQDPGLGLRLIYFSYDVKMKEKGDIPEGYSVSREKKERFSLILESASTNQTSMYLCAHGTDQILYEQYFGPGTRLTVT.

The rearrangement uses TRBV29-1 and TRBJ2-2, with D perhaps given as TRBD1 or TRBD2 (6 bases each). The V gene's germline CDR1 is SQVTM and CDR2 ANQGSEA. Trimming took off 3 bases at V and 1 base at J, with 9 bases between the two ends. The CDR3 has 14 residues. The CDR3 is CSVDRGLNTGELFF. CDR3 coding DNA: TGCAGCGTTGACAGGGGACTGAACACCGGGGAGCTGTTTTTT.

The CDR3 loop reads CASSLDLGLNYGYTF. DNA for the CDR3: TGTGCCAGCAGTTTAGATCTGGGGCTAAACTATGGCTACACCTTC. The chain uses TRBV28 and TRBJ1-2, with a weak D call TRBD1 (5 bases). V was trimmed by 2 bases and J by 2 bases, leaving 12 bases between them. Per the germline V gene, CDR1 is MDHEN and CDR2 is SYDVKM. The CDR3 has 15 residues.

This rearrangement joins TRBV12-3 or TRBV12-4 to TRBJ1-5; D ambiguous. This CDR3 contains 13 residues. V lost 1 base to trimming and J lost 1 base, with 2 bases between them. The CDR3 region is CASSLVSNQPQHF. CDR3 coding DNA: TGTGCCAGCAGTTTAGTCAGCAATCAGCCCCAGCATTTT.

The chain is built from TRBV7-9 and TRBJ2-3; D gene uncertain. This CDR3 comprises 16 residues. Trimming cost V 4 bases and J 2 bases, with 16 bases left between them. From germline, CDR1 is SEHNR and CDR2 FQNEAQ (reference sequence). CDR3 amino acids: CASSSGPPRNTDTQYF. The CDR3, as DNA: TGTGCCAGCAGCTCCGGGCCTCCCCGGAACACAGATACGCAGTATTTT.

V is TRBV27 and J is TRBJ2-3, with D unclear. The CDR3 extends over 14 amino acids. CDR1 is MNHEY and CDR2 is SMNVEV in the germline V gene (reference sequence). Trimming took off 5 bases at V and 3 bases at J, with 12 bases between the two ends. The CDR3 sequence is CASSPMEGTDTQYF. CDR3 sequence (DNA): TGTGCCAGCAGTCCTATGGAAGGAACAGATACGCAGTATTTT.

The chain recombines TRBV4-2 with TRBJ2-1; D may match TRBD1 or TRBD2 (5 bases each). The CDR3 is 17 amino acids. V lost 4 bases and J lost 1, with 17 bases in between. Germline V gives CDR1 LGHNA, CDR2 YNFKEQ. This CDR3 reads CASSLKVGAGSYNEQFF. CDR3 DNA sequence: TGTGCCAGCAGCCTTAAGGTGGGAGCAGGGTCCTACAATGAGCAGTTCTTC.

This CDR3 reads CASSQGDRVNTEAFF. CDR3 nucleotide sequence: TGCGCCAGCAGCCAAGGGGACAGGGTGAACACTGAAGCTTTCTTT. The rearrangement uses TRBV4-1 and TRBJ1-1; 9 bases are a match to TRBD1. J lost 0 bases, V lost 1 base, and 0 bases had no gene match. Germline V gives CDR1 MGHRA, CDR2 YSYEKL. This CDR3 has 15 amino acids.

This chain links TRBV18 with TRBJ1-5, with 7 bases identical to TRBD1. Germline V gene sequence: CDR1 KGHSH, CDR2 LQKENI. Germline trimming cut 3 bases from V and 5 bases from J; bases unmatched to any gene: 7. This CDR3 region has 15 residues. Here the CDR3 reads CASSPGDRRYQPQHF. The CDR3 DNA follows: TGTGCCAGCTCACCCGGGGACAGACGGTATCAGCCCCAGCATTTT. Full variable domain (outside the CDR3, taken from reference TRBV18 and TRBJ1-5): NAGVMQNPRHLVRRRGQEARLRCSPMKGHSHVYWYRQLPEEGLKFMVYLQKENIIDESGMPKERFSAEFPKEGPSILRIQQVVRGDSAAYFCASSPGDRRYQPQHFGDGTRLSIL.

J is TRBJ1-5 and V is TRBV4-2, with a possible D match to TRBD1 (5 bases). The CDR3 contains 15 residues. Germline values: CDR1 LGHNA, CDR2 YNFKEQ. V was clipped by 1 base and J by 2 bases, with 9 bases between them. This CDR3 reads CASSQAAGGNQPQHF. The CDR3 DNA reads TGTGCCAGCAGCCAAGCCGCGGGGGGCAATCAGCCCCAGCATTTT.

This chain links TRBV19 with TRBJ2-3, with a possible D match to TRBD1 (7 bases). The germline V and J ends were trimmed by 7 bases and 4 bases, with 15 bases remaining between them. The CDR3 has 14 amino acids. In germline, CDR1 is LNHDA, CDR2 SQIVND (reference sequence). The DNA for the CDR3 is TGTGCCAGTAAAGGCAGGGGGACTCCAGATACGCAGTATTTT. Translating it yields CASKGRGTPDTQYF.

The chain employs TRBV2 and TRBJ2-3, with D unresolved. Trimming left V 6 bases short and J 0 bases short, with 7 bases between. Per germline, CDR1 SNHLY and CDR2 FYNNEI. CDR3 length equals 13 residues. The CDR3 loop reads CASRKTSTDTQYF. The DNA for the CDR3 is TGTGCCAGCAGGAAAACTAGCACAGATACGCAGTATTTT. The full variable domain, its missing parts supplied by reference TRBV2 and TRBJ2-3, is EPEVTQTPSHQVTQMGQEVILRCVPISNHLYFYWYRQILGQKVEFLVSFYNNEISEKSEIFDDQFSVERPDGSNFTLKIRSTKLEDSAMYFCASRKTSTDTQYFGPGTRLTVL.

CDR3 in DNA: TGCGCCAGCAGCTTGGTGACTAGCTCCTACGAGCAGTACTTC. This encodes CASSLVTSSYEQYF. The V gene is TRBV5-1, the J gene TRBJ2-7; TRBD2 is a possible D gene (6 bases). This CDR3 has 14 residues. From germline, CDR1 is SGHRS and CDR2 YFSETQ. V lost 0 bases to trimming and J lost 0 bases, with 7 bases between them. Based on the CDR3 plus reference TRBV5-1 and TRBJ2-7, the full variable domain is KAGVTQTPRYLIKTRGQQVTLSCSPISGHRSVSWYQQTPGQGLQFLFEYFSETQRNKGNFPGRFSGRQFSNSRSEMNVSTLELGDSALYLCASSLVTSSYEQYFGPGTRLTVT.

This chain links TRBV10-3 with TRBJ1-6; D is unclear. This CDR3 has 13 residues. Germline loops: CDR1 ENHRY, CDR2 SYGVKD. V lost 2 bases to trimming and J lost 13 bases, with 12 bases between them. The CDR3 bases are TGTGCCATCAGTGAGAACCCAATACCGCCCCTCCACTTT. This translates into CAISENPIPPLHF.

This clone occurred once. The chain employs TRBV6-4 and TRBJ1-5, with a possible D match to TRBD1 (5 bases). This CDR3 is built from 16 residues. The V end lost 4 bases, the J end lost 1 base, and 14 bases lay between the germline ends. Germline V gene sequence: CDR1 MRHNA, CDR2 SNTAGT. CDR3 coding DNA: TGTGCCAGCAGTGTAAGGGCAGGGCAAAGCAATCAGCCCCAGCATTTT. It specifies CASSVRAGQSNQPQHF.

The CDR3 region has the DNA TGTGCCAGTAGTCCCCGACAGATAAATCAGCCCCAGCATTTT. Translated: CASSPRQINQPQHF. The genes are TRBV19 and TRBJ1-5, with a tentative D call TRBD1 (5 bases). The CDR3 runs 14 residues. The ends were cut back, 5 bases at V and 4 bases at J, with 12 bases in the middle. Germline V lookup: CDR1 LNHDA, CDR2 SQIVND (reference sequence).

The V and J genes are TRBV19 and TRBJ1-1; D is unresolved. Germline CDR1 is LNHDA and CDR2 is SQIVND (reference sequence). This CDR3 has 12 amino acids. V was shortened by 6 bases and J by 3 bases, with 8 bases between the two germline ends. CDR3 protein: CASRTQYTEAFF. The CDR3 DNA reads TGTGCCAGTAGAACGCAGTACACTGAAGCTTTCTTT.

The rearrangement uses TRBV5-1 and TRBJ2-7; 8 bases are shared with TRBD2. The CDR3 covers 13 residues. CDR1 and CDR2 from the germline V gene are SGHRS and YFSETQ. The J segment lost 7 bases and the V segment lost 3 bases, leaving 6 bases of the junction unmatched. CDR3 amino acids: CASSSGLGGEQYF. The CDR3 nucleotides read TGCGCCAGCAGCTCGGGACTAGGGGGAGAGCAGTACTTC.

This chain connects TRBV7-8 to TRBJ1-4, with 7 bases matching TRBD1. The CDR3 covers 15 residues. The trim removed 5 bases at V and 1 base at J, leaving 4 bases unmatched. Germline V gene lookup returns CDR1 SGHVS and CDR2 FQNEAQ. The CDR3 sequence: CASSPHRGTNEKLFF. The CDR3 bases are TGTGCCAGCAGCCCACACAGGGGAACTAATGAAAAACTGTTTTTT.

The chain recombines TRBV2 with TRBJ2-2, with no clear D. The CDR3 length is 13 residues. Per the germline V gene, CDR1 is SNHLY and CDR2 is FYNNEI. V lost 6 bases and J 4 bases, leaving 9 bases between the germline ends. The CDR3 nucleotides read TGTGCCAGCAGGCCAGGTGTCACCGGGGAGCTGTTTTTT. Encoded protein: CASRPGVTGELFF.

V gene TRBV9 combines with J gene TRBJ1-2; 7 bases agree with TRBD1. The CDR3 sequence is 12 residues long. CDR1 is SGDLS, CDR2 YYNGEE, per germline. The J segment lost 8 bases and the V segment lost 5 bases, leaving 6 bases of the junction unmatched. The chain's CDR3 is CASRRDRDGYTF. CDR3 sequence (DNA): TGTGCCAGCAGGCGCGACAGGGACGGCTACACCTTC.

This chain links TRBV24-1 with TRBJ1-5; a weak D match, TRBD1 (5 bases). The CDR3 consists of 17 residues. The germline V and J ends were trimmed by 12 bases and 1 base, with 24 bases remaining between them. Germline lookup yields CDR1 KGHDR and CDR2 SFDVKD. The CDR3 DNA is TGTGCCTCCCATACCACCCCCGCAGGGCTGAGCAATCAGCCCCAGCATTTT. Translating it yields CASHTTPAGLSNQPQHF.

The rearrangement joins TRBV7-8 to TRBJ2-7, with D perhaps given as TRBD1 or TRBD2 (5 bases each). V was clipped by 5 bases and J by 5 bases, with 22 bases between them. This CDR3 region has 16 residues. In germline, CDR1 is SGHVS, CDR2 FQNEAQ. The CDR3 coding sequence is TGTGCCAGCAGCAAAAGGGGACCCTATGAACCCAACGAGCAGTACTTC. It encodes CASSKRGPYEPNEQYF.

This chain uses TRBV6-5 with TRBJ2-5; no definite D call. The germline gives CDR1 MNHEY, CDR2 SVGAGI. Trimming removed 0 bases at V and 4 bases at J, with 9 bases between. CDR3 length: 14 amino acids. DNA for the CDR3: TGTGCCAGCAGTTACTCGACTGTGGGAGAGACCCAGTACTTC. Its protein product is CASSYSTVGETQYF.

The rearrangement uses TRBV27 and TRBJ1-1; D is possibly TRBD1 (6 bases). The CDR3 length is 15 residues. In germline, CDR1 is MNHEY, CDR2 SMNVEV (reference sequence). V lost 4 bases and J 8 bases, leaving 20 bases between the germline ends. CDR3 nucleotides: TGTGCCAGCAGTTCCCTATCCCGAACAGGGATCGAAGCTTTCTTT. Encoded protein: CASSSLSRTGIEAFF.

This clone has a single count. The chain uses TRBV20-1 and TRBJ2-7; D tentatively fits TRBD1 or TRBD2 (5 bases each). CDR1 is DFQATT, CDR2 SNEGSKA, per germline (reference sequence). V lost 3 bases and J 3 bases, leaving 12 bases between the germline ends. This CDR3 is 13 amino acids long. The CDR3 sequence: CSASSRDRYEQYF. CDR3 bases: TGCAGTGCTAGTAGCAGGGACCGCTACGAGCAGTACTTC.